These 18 T cell receptor beta chains share one sample of origin, sequenced in a study of radiation and T cells in renal cell carcinoma. As for time point: baseline pretreatment blood. The treatment here: 15 Gy SBRT to primary tumor, nephrectomy 4 weeks later. The table came from immunoSEQ multiplex PCR; TCRdb's copy has only in-frame clones and leaves some out. The repertoire holds under 25,000 clones, with over 70% as singletons. This material consisted of blood, taken from a patient whose treatment included radiotherapy and nephrectomy. These receptors originate from a man aged 55 to 69 with renal cell carcinoma.

The rearrangement links TRBV7-9 to TRBJ2-1; D unresolved. CDR3 length: 18 residues. Germline-derived CDR1 and CDR2 are SEHNR and FQNEAQ (reference sequence). V lost 5 bases to trimming and J lost 4 bases, with 24 bases between them. The CDR3 region is CASSPQGVGFYLYNEQFF. The CDR3 nucleotides read TGTGCCAGCAGCCCGCAAGGCGTTGGCTTCTATTTATACAATGAGCAGTTCTTC. Using reference TRBV7-9 and TRBJ2-1 for the parts outside the CDR3, the full variable domain is DTGVSQNPRHKITKRGQNVTFRCDPISEHNRLYWYRQTLGQGPEFLTYFQNEAQLEKSRLLSDRFSAERPKGSFSTLEIQRTEQGDSAMYLCASSPQGVGFYLYNEQFFGPGTRLTVL.

V gene TRBV5-4 combines with J gene TRBJ2-1; TRBD2 might be the D (8 bases). Trimming took off 4 bases at V and 9 bases at J, with 26 bases between the two ends. This CDR3 comprises 17 residues. Germline V gives CDR1 SGHNT, CDR2 YYREEE (reference sequence). CDR3 sequence: CASSKTGFAAGGSEQFF. CDR3 sequence (DNA): TGTGCCAGCAGCAAGACAGGGTTTGCGGCGGGAGGCAGTGAGCAGTTCTTC.

The chain recombines TRBV29-1 with TRBJ1-2; no clear D. The CDR3 length is 12 residues. Per the germline V gene, CDR1 is SQVTM and CDR2 is ANQGSEA. Between the trimmed V and J ends, which lost 6 bases and 0 bases, there was a span of 8 bases. This CDR3 reads CSVEDTNYGYTF. The DNA for the CDR3 is TGCAGCGTCGAGGATACTAACTATGGCTACACCTTC.

The V gene is TRBV19, the J gene TRBJ2-7, with D perhaps TRBD2 (6 bases). Germline V gives CDR1 LNHDA, CDR2 SQIVND (reference sequence). V dropped 5 bases and J dropped 2 bases, with 13 bases sitting between them. This CDR3 comprises 14 residues. The CDR3 loop is CASSVRGGTYEQYF. DNA of the CDR3: TGTGCCAGTAGTGTGAGAGGCGGGACCTACGAGCAGTACTTC.

The CDR3 bases are TGTGCCAGCAGCCGTAGACCCCTAGCCAACTATGGCTACACCTTC. This sequence encodes CASSRRPLANYGYTF. The chain couples TRBV9 to TRBJ1-2; D is ambiguous. V lost 4 bases to trimming and J lost 2 bases, with 15 bases between them. Germline V gene lookup returns CDR1 SGDLS and CDR2 YYNGEE. CDR3 length: 15 amino acids.

This chain uses TRBV7-6 with TRBJ2-7; TRBD2 agrees at 7 bases. The trim removed 0 bases at V and 2 bases at J, leaving 1 base unmatched. Germline V gives CDR1 SGHVS, CDR2 FNYEAQ. The CDR3 consists of 14 residues. CDR3 residues: CASSLARETYEQYF. The CDR3 DNA follows: TGTGCCAGCAGCTTAGCGCGGGAGACCTACGAGCAGTACTTC.

The chain recombines TRBV20-1 with TRBJ2-7; D unresolved. The germline V gene has CDR1 DFQATT and CDR2 SNEGSKA (reference sequence). The CDR3 sequence is 11 residues long. V lost 4 bases and J 5 bases, leaving 9 bases between the germline ends. The CDR3 sequence is CSANSIHEQYF. The CDR3 nucleotides read TGCAGTGCTAATAGCATCCACGAGCAGTACTTC.

This clone showed up just a few times. The chain has TRBV5-1 and TRBJ1-2; 9 bases map to TRBD1. The CDR3 has 14 residues. CDR1 is SGHRS and CDR2 is YFSETQ in the germline V gene. V was pared by 4 bases and J by 4 bases, with 5 bases of the junction left unmatched. The CDR3 sequence: CASSAGQGAYGYTF. CDR3 DNA: TGCGCCAGCAGCGCGGGACAGGGTGCCTATGGCTACACCTTC.

The chain couples TRBV7-2 to TRBJ2-7; 13 nucleotides match TRBD2. The CDR3 totals 15 residues. Germline V gene data show CDR1 as SGHTA and CDR2 as FQGNSA. Trimming took 5 bases from V and 3 from J; bases not matched to a gene: 4. The CDR3 reads CASSTGLAGYYEQYF. CDR3 DNA sequence: TGTGCCAGCAGCACGGGACTAGCGGGATACTACGAGCAGTACTTC.

This chain connects TRBV19 to TRBJ2-3; unclear D gene. V was cut by 3 bases and J by 2 bases, with 6 bases left in between. The CDR3 has 13 residues. Germline-derived CDR1 and CDR2 are LNHDA and SQIVND (reference sequence). CDR3 region: CASSISVTDTQYF. For the CDR3, the DNA is TGTGCCAGTAGTATTTCAGTCACAGATACGCAGTATTTT.

The chain recombines TRBV6-1 with TRBJ1-5; 12 bases map to TRBD1. The CDR3 contains 16 residues. Germline V gene lookup returns CDR1 MNHNS and CDR2 SASEGT. After removal of 1 base from V and 5 bases from J, the junction contained 3 bases not matched to a gene. CDR3 sequence: CASSEEGQGAHQPQHF. CDR3 sequence (DNA): TGTGCCAGCAGTGAAGAGGGACAGGGGGCGCATCAGCCCCAGCATTTT.

This clone has only a few counts. The chain uses TRBV28 and TRBJ1-1; D may be TRBD1 (5 bases). Germline values: CDR1 MDHEN, CDR2 SYDVKM. The CDR3 runs to 13 residues. The V and J ends lost 5 bases and 0 bases respectively, with 7 bases between them. The chain's CDR3 is CASSKQVNTEAFF. The CDR3 bases are TGTGCCAGCAGTAAACAGGTGAACACTGAAGCTTTCTTT.

This chain links TRBV10-3 with TRBJ2-7; D uncertain. CDR3 length: 14 amino acids. The V end lost 0 bases, the J end lost 1 base, and 7 bases lay between the germline ends. Germline CDR1 is ENHRY and CDR2 is SYGVKD. The CDR3 DNA follows: TGTGCCATCAGTGAGTCGTTCGGGTCCTACGAGCAGTACTTC. Translated: CAISESFGSYEQYF.

The J gene is TRBJ1-4, the V gene TRBV5-5; the D is unclear. Germline assignment: CDR1 SGHKS and CDR2 YYEKEE (reference sequence). The CDR3 is 11 amino acids. The V gene lost 2 bases and the J gene lost 11 bases, with 7 bases spanning the gap. This chain's CDR3 is CASSLGGKLFF. CDR3 DNA: TGTGCCAGCAGCTTAGGAGGGAAACTGTTTTTT. The full variable domain, rest sourced from reference TRBV5-5 and TRBJ1-4, is DAGVTQSPTHLIKTRGQQVTLRCSPISGHKSVSWYQQVLGQGPQFIFQYYEKEERGRGNFPDRFSARQFPNYSSELNVNALLLGDSALYLCASSLGGKLFFGSGTQLSVL.

This clone came up a few times. The genes are TRBV25-1 and TRBJ1-2; D call uncertain. The V and J ends lost 1 base and 4 bases respectively, with 13 bases between them. This CDR3 comprises 15 residues. Germline lookup yields CDR1 MGHDK and CDR2 SYGVNS. CDR3 protein: CASSESVGRSYGYTF. CDR3 DNA: TGTGCCAGCAGTGAATCGGTGGGCAGGAGCTATGGCTACACCTTC.

This rearrangement joins TRBV9 to TRBJ2-1; 7 positions match TRBD2. Germline-derived CDR1 and CDR2 are SGDLS and YYNGEE. Losses at the gene ends were 3 bases for V and 9 bases for J; bases not matched to a gene: 6. The CDR3 runs to 13 residues. The CDR3 region is CASSELPSGEQFF. DNA for the CDR3: TGTGCCAGCAGCGAACTCCCTAGCGGTGAGCAGTTCTTC.

This chain's CDR3 is CASSLIIDNEQFF. CDR3 DNA: TGCGCCAGCAGTTTAATTATAGACAATGAGCAGTTCTTC. The chain links TRBV5-1 to TRBJ2-1; D not certain. The CDR3 is made up of 13 amino acids. V shed 5 bases and J shed 5 bases, with 11 bases lying between them. The V gene's germline CDR1 is SGHRS and CDR2 YFSETQ.

V is TRBV7-2 and J is TRBJ2-5; TRBD1 matches at 7 bases. Germline V gene lookup returns CDR1 SGHTA and CDR2 FQGNSA. The CDR3 consists of 11 residues. The V segment lost 9 bases and the J segment 3 bases; nucleotides outside the gene matches: 1. The CDR3 DNA reads TGTGCCAGTGGACAGGAAGAGACCCAGTACTTC. Amino acid sequence: CASGQEETQYF.